This TCR beta chain was sequenced during a study of shared clonotypes between healthy human individuals (dated by TCRdb to about 2020). Notes on the research overall: The cohort comprised a couple of women and three men aged 18 to 49 years. To increase sequencing depth and limit assay-specific biases, different laboratories used diverse techniques to prepare libraries and sequence TCR repertoires. Between about 0.94 and 10 billion PBMCs per donor were obtained by leukapheresis. The study deeply sequenced blood TCR repertoires of several healthy adults to estimate repertoire size and the extent of clonotype sharing between individuals. Results and caveats for the whole study, not just this receptor: Pairwise subsampling indicated that sequencing depth was expected to affect the degree of clonotype sharing among donors. Sampling was limited to blood, and TCR repertoires in tissue likely differ from TCR repertoires in blood. Because the study included a small number of donors, the genetic and exposure-history diversity represented was limited.

The donors were healthy, HIV-negative adults who had no recently reported acute infections or vaccinations. All donors were Caucasian adults living in Nashville, Tennessee, USA. For unsorted samples, about 90 million PBMCs were counted and genomic DNA was extracted with the QIAamp DNA Blood Mini kit. Blood was obtained by leukapheresis, after which PBMCs were separated by Ficoll-Histopaque density gradient centrifugation and cryopreserved in liquid nitrogen vapor phase. Per the germline V gene, SGHVS is the CDR1 and FNYEAQ is the CDR2. V was cut back by 5 bases and J by 1 base, leaving a gap of 8 bases between them. The CDR3 goes from the cysteine to the phenylalanine over 13 residues. Only the CDR3 DNA stays, 39 bases, in frame from base 1. Remarks on this clone: What this receptor recognizes is not known. No base qualities exist here, and no much larger clone lies one base off it.

Using the deep immunoSEQ assay, TCR CDR3 regions were amplified from genomic DNA by multiplex PCR. For each cell subset, the extracted genomic DNA was distributed evenly across all wells of several immunoSEQ 96-well plates, and each plate served as one replicate. For unsorted PBMC, approximately 300 ng of genomic DNA, equivalent to 25,000 to 35,000 T cell genomes, went into each replicate PCR. Ten immunoSEQ deep assay plates were used to sequence the unsorted PBMC genomic DNA. The purified libraries were quantified using a Qubit 3.0 fluorometer, sized with a Bioanalyzer 2100, and then quantified again using the KAPA Library Quantification kit. Each immunoSEQ 96-well plate was sequenced on its own single-read 150-cycle Illumina NextSeq 550 flow cell. The authors' pipeline ran thus. Because only junctional sequences without quality scores were contained in the immunoSEQ output, filtering matching that applied to full-length reads could not be performed. To assign V/J genes and CDR3, sequences were annotated using PyIR, a Python wrapper for IgBLAST v1.9, with IMGT germline references. Reads were filtered out if the reads had weak V/J assignments (E-value above 1e-6), no CDR3, stop codons, out-of-frame junctions, or ambiguous translated residues. V3J clonotypes were defined as sequences sharing an identical inferred V gene, J gene, and CDR3 amino acid sequence. Percentage overlap between repertoires was calculated by dividing the number of shared unique clonotypes by the size of the smaller repertoire. Repertoire richness was assessed with RTK rarefaction, the Chao1 estimator, and Recon v2.1 estimates of unobserved clonotypes. Drawn from immuneACCESS, this table holds only the in-frame rearrangements with V and J called that TCRdb kept. Clones are partly lost; checked studies trace under half to an unresolved V gene and leave the rest unexplained. V and J calls and clone size are as listed in that table; D and trimming were resolved from the DNA. This sample is represented by some 470,000 clones; 76% of them were singletons. The top ten clones comprise roughly 13% of the sample.

The receptor was derived from a woman in her forties in good health. Some clones in this sample may be carry-over from other donors' samples. Sequencing was done on a sample of PBMCs. The chain couples TRBV7-6 to TRBJ1-1; the best D guess is TRBD1, with 5 bases matching. The CDR3 protein sequence reads: CASSRDRNTEAFF. In nucleotide form, the sequence is TGTGCCAGCAGCCGCGACAGGAACACTGAAGCTTTCTTT.